This T cell receptor beta chain is from a study of T cells after posttransplantation cyclophosphamide (dated by TCRdb to between 2015 and 2016). Some background on the complete study: T cell repertoire reconstitution was tracked by TRB sequencing after myeloablative bone marrow transplantation in which posttransplantation cyclophosphamide was used as GVHD prophylaxis. Samples from around 40 PTCy-treated patients and approximately 16 related bone marrow donors of those patients were subjected to antigen receptor sequencing. Blood from every one of the 34 PTCy patients who had 1-year posttransplant specimens underwent TRB sequencing. In 3 patients, TRB sequencing was also performed on up to about 3 more blood samples taken 2 to 5.2 years after transplant, and in 4 patients, pretransplant blood was also TRB-sequenced. TRA and TRB clonality were tightly correlated in 9 samples, so subsequent TCR analyses focused on TRB only. Public TRB sequences were queried against a database of over 3,500 sequences associated with responses to pathogens, tumor antigens, self-antigens and alloantigens.

Results the study describes overall, beyond this receptor: The TRB repertoires of T cells infiltrating skin or the GI tract showed only limited overlap with the TRB repertoires found in blood. Donor-recipient similarity was low at 1-2 months but rose over the first year, and later blood repertoires were often dominated by donor CD8+ memory clones. Across approximately 45 patients, TRB clonality was highly associated with recipient CMV seropositivity and CMV reactivation, and PTCy diversity was similar to diversity in CNI/methotrexate controls.

TRB sequencing used genomic DNA with the immunoSEQ assay at survey resolution or the hsTCRB kit. The source study handled its data this way. The immunoSEQ software was used for initial read processing, and the LymphoSeq R package was used for repertoire analyses. For each TRB dataset, clonality was calculated as 1 minus normalized Shannon entropy, and the Gini coefficient was computed as well. Phenotypes of unsorted samples were inferred by mapping TRB sequences from sorted subsets of the recipient or donor onto unsorted samples of the same recipient. Here the immuneACCESS table is served through TCRdb, limited to in-frame sequences with V and J called. Missing clones are a known gap in these copies; in checked studies unresolved V genes cover under half, and the rest lacks a known reason. The V and J calls and clone size are taken from that table; D and trimming were inferred from the DNA. Across this sample there are roughly 20,000 clones, with almost 99% seen only once. The top ten constitute around 0.17% of the sample.

Viable CD3+CD4+ or CD3+CD8+ cells that were CCR7+CD45RA+CD45RO-CD95-CD27+CD28+ were defined as naive T cells. Peripheral blood samples were provided by related bone marrow donors on the day of marrow donation. Peripheral blood and bone marrow mononuclear cells were isolated by Ficoll-Hypaque density centrifugation and cryopreserved. FACS on a FACSAria II was used to sort CD4+ and CD8+ T cells, including the naive and memory subsets. Comment on this clone: The antigen it binds to is not known. Per-nucleotide qualities are absent, and no much larger clonotype sits a single base away.

This receptor was obtained from a man between 35 and 55 years old in good health, CMV-negative, and a related stem cell transplant donor. Material for sequencing was naive CD4+ T cells sorted from PBMCs.

The bases are TGTGCCTGGAGTAAAGGACTAGCGGGATACGAGCAGTACTTC. Translation gives CAWSKGLAGYEQYF. The chain couples TRBV30 to TRBJ2-7; TRBD2 agrees with 12 junctional bases. The CDR3 numbers 14 residues from cysteine through phenylalanine. Only CDR3 DNA remains: 42 bases, in frame from the first base. V has 2 bases trimmed and J has 4 bases trimmed; junction bases matching no gene number 3. Via the germline V gene (reference sequence), CDR1 is GTSNPN and CDR2 SVGIG.